Listed here are 27 T cell receptor beta chains from one sample, sequenced in a study of blood T cell repertoires in COVID-19. Here immunoSEQ multiplex PCR was the method, and the copy in TCRdb shows in-frame clones only, minus some. Here the sample spans 95,000 to 150,000 clones, roughly 87% being singletons. The specimen sequenced was peripheral blood. The receptors were gathered from a man older than 75 with acute or convalescent COVID-19.

This clone occurred once. The genes are TRBV7-9 and TRBJ1-5, with 7 bases matching TRBD1. CDR3 length: 15 residues. V trimming: 7 bases; J trimming: 5 bases; junction bases outside the gene matches: 11. Germline CDR1 SEHNR, CDR2 FQNEAQ (reference sequence). The CDR3 protein is CASTTTGLPYQPQHF. The CDR3 bases are TGTGCCAGCACCACGACAGGGCTTCCTTATCAGCCCCAGCATTTT.

V gene TRBV2 combines with J gene TRBJ2-5, with TRBD2 matching over 12 bases. With V trimmed by 7 bases and J by 4 bases, 1 base remained unmatched. The germline V gene has CDR1 SNHLY and CDR2 FYNNEI. This CDR3 comprises 13 residues. DNA of the CDR3: TGTGCCAGCACGGGACTAGCGGGAGAGACCCAGTACTTC. Translating gives CASTGLAGETQYF.

V usage is TRBV28 and J usage is TRBJ2-1, with 12 bases identical to TRBD2. There are 16 residues in the CDR3. The trim removed 5 bases at V and 5 bases at J, leaving 7 bases unmatched. CDR1 and CDR2 from the germline V gene are MDHEN and SYDVKM. The CDR3 nucleotides read TGTGCCAGCAGTCCTCCTGGACTAGCGGGAAACAATGAGCAGTTCTTC. Translation: CASSPPGLAGNNEQFF.

CDR3 amino acids: CASSLAQDNYGYTF. The CDR3, as DNA: TGTGCCAGCAGCTTGGCGCAGGATAACTATGGCTACACCTTC. The chain couples TRBV5-4 to TRBJ1-2, with unresolved D. V lost 0 bases to trimming and J lost 1 base, with 7 bases between them. The CDR3 loop spans 14 amino acids. Per the germline V gene, CDR1 is SGHNT and CDR2 is YYREEE (reference sequence).

The V call is TRBV11-3, the J call TRBJ2-2; 8 nucleotides match TRBD1. With V trimmed by 2 bases and J by 4 bases, 0 bases remained unmatched. Germline CDR1 is SGHNT and CDR2 is YENEEA. The CDR3 sequence is 14 residues long. The CDR3 sequence: CASSLQGATGELFF. The DNA of the CDR3 is TGTGCCAGCAGCTTACAGGGGGCCACCGGGGAGCTGTTTTTT.

The chain links TRBV11-3 to TRBJ1-6; D remains unclear. The CDR3 covers 13 residues. CDR1 and CDR2 from the germline V gene are SGHNT and YENEEA. V shed 2 bases and J shed 9 bases, with 8 bases lying between them. CDR3 residues: CASSLLPSSPLHF. The CDR3 DNA sequence: TGTGCCAGCAGCTTACTCCCCAGTTCACCCCTCCACTTT.

This chain connects TRBV7-9 to TRBJ1-1, with TRBD1 identical over 7 bases. Germline V gene lookup returns CDR1 SEHNR and CDR2 FQNEAQ (reference sequence). The V and J ends lost 6 bases and 3 bases, in that order; junction bases with no gene match: 7. The CDR3 is 14 residues long. The DNA for the CDR3 is TGTGCCAGCAGATTTAACACAGGGGACACTGAAGCTTTCTTT. Amino acids: CASRFNTGDTEAFF.

This chain connects TRBV28 to TRBJ2-1; weak D call: TRBD2 (5 bases). From germline, CDR1 is MDHEN and CDR2 SYDVKM. V gave up 5 bases and J gave up 10 bases, with 9 bases separating them. This CDR3 has 11 amino acids. The CDR3 DNA follows: TGTGCCAGCAGTGAAAGACTAGAGCAGTTCTTC. Translated: CASSERLEQFF.

This chain uses TRBV15 with TRBJ1-6, with D maybe TRBD1 (6 bases). This CDR3 contains 16 residues. V lost 0 bases to trimming and J lost 7 bases, with 13 bases between them. Germline values: CDR1 LNHNV, CDR2 YYDKDF (reference sequence). CDR3 loop: CATSREGGPQNSPLHF. The CDR3 coding sequence is TGTGCCACCAGCAGAGAGGGGGGGCCCCAAAATTCACCCCTCCACTTT.

The J gene is TRBJ1-2, the V gene TRBV27; D unclear. In germline, CDR1 is MNHEY, CDR2 SMNVEV (reference sequence). Trimming took off 4 bases at V and 8 bases at J, with 11 bases between the two ends. This CDR3 comprises 12 residues. The CDR3 protein is CASSSPRGGYTF. DNA for the CDR3: TGTGCCAGCAGTTCCCCACGAGGGGGCTACACCTTC.

In its sample, this clone was seen a few times. This chain connects TRBV5-1 to TRBJ1-1; 9 nucleotides match TRBD1. V was pared by 4 bases and J by 0 bases, with 10 bases of the junction left unmatched. CDR1 and CDR2 from the germline V gene are SGHRS and YFSETQ. The CDR3 runs 17 residues. The CDR3 reads CASSPSTGGELNTEAFF. CDR3 coding DNA: TGCGCCAGCAGCCCGTCGACAGGGGGTGAACTGAACACTGAAGCTTTCTTT.

The DNA of the CDR3 is TGTGCCAGCAGCTTATCCTCACTGAGCAATCAGCCCCAGCATTTT. Translated, it gives CASSLSSLSNQPQHF. This sequence joins TRBV7-8 and TRBJ1-5; no clear D gene. CDR1 is SGHVS, CDR2 FQNEAQ, per germline. V gave up 2 bases and J gave up 1 base, with 9 bases separating them. The CDR3 is 15 amino acids.

The V and J genes are TRBV9 and TRBJ2-3; 8 bases are shared with TRBD2. Germline loops: CDR1 SGDLS, CDR2 YYNGEE. Losses at the gene ends were 4 bases for V and 3 bases for J; bases not matched to a gene: 10. CDR3 size: 16 residues. CDR3 nucleotides: TGTGCCAGCAGCACCGGACTAGCCCTCGGTACAGATACGCAGTATTTT. Amino acid sequence: CASSTGLALGTDTQYF.

This chain connects TRBV19 to TRBJ2-6; D may be TRBD2 (6 bases). V lost 2 bases and J lost 0, with 17 bases in between. The CDR3 is 19 residues long. CDR1 and CDR2 from the germline V gene are LNHDA and SQIVND (reference sequence). For the CDR3, the DNA is TGTGCCAGTAGTATATCTCGGGGGTCCTATCTCTCTGGGGCCAACGTCCTGACTTTC. Protein sequence: CASSISRGSYLSGANVLTF.

V is TRBV5-1 and J is TRBJ2-7; 9 nucleotides match TRBD1. With V trimmed by 4 bases and J by 1 base, 3 bases remained unmatched. CDR3 length: 14 amino acids. Germline V gives CDR1 SGHRS, CDR2 YFSETQ. As DNA, the CDR3 is TGCGCCAGCAGCACCGGGACAGGGTCCTACGAGCAGTACTTC. Translating gives CASSTGTGSYEQYF.

The chain recombines TRBV23-1 with TRBJ2-1, with TRBD1 matching over 8 bases. TRBV23-1 belongs to the ORF category, with a function that is uncertain. This CDR3 comprises 14 residues. J lost 4 bases, V lost 5 bases, and 4 bases had no gene match. CDR3 sequence reads: CASSRDRNYNEQFF. CDR3 coding DNA: TGCGCCAGCAGTAGGGACAGGAATTACAATGAGCAGTTCTTC.

This chain's CDR3 is CAISGGGTGGNSYEQYF. The CDR3 DNA sequence: TGTGCCATCAGTGGAGGGGGGACAGGGGGAAACTCCTACGAGCAGTACTTC. V usage is TRBV10-3 and J usage is TRBJ2-7, with 11 positions matching TRBD1. Germline lookup yields CDR1 ENHRY and CDR2 SYGVKD. The CDR3 consists of 17 residues. Germline trimming cut 4 bases from V and 0 bases from J; bases unmatched to any gene: 8.

This chain joins TRBV7-2 and TRBJ2-7; 9 bases match TRBD2. The germline V gene has CDR1 SGHTA and CDR2 FQGNSA. The J segment lost 1 base and the V segment lost 5 bases, leaving 12 bases of the junction unmatched. The CDR3 is 17 amino acids. DNA for the CDR3: TGTGCCAGCAGCGTCCCGGGCGGGAGGGGCGGGTCCTACGAGCAGTACTTC. The encoded protein is CASSVPGGRGGSYEQYF.

The gene calls are TRBV19 and TRBJ1-4, with D hard to call. The CDR3 has 14 residues. Trimming removed 4 bases from V and 0 bases from J, with 6 bases in between. Germline values: CDR1 LNHDA, CDR2 SQIVND (reference sequence). CDR3: CASSTRSTNEKLFF. The CDR3 DNA reads as TGTGCCAGTAGTACGAGATCAACTAATGAAAAACTGTTTTTT.

This chain uses TRBV24-1 with TRBJ1-2; D remains unclear. CDR1 KGHDR and CDR2 SFDVKD come from the germline V gene. V shed 3 bases and J shed 8 bases, with 9 bases lying between them. The CDR3 is 12 amino acids. The CDR3 region is CATSDALRGYTF. For the CDR3, the DNA is TGTGCCACCAGTGATGCGCTCAGGGGCTACACCTTC.

V gene TRBV30 combines with J gene TRBJ1-2; D is ambiguous. CDR1 is GTSNPN and CDR2 is SVGIG in the germline V gene (reference sequence). The CDR3 covers 12 residues. V gave up 5 bases and J gave up 8 bases, with 15 bases separating them. CDR3 sequence (DNA): TGTGCCTGGGGTGGACCTGGGAGGGGCTACACCTTC. It translates to CAWGGPGRGYTF. The full variable domain, its missing parts supplied by reference TRBV30 and TRBJ1-2, is SQTIHQWPATLVQPVGSPLSLECTVEGTSNPNLYWYRQAAGRGLQLLFYSVGIGQISSEVPQNLSASRPQDRQFILSSKKLLLSDSGFYLCAWGGPGRGYTFGSGTRLTVV.

This chain connects TRBV10-2 to TRBJ2-5, with D tentatively TRBD1 (6 bases). Germline V gene lookup returns CDR1 WSHSY and CDR2 SAAADI. The CDR3 covers 16 residues. V was pared by 4 bases and J by 4 bases, with 19 bases between. The CDR3: CASSGPQGLIGETQYF. Here the CDR3 DNA reads TGCGCCAGCAGTGGCCCACAGGGCCTCATAGGAGAGACCCAGTACTTC.

The rearrangement joins TRBV6-5 to TRBJ1-1, with 7 bases fitting TRBD1. Trimming at V came to 6 bases and at J to 4 bases, leaving 8 bases not matched to a gene. The CDR3 totals 14 residues. The V gene's germline CDR1 is MNHEY and CDR2 SVGAGI. The CDR3 DNA reads as TGTGCCAGCAGCTCCCCGGCAGGGGGCACTGAAGCTTTCTTT. Its protein product is CASSSPAGGTEAFF.

The chain has TRBV5-4 and TRBJ2-7; D is ambiguous. The V end lost 2 bases, the J end lost 0 bases, and 3 bases lay between the germline ends. Germline lookup yields CDR1 SGHNT and CDR2 YYREEE (reference sequence). The CDR3 totals 12 residues. The DNA for the CDR3 is TGTGCCAGCAGCTTTTACTCCTACGAGCAGTACTTC. Its translation is CASSFYSYEQYF. The variable domain in full, with the rest retrieved from reference TRBV5-4 and TRBJ2-7, is ETGVTQSPTHLIKTRGQQVTLRCSSQSGHNTVSWYQQALGQGPQFIFQYYREEENGRGNFPPRFSGLQFPNYSSELNVNALELDDSALYLCASSFYSYEQYFGPGTRLTVT.

The rearrangement joins TRBV4-2 to TRBJ1-4; tentative D call: TRBD1 (5 bases). Trimming stripped 0 bases from V and 8 bases from J, with 13 bases between. There are 15 residues in the CDR3. Per germline, CDR1 LGHNA and CDR2 YNFKEQ. The chain's CDR3 is CASSQERAGPEKLFF. The CDR3 bases are TGTGCCAGCAGCCAAGAAAGGGCAGGGCCAGAAAAACTGTTTTTT.

The chain recombines TRBV6-5 with TRBJ1-5; TRBD1 aligns across 10 bases. Germline CDR1 MNHEY, CDR2 SVGAGI. The CDR3 loop spans 16 amino acids. Trimming took 4 bases from V and 4 from J; bases not matched to a gene: 7. The DNA for the CDR3 is TGTGCCAGCAGTTTAGGGACAGGGGCCTTTAATCAGCCCCAGCATTTT. Translating gives CASSLGTGAFNQPQHF.

The rearrangement links TRBV28 to TRBJ2-7; no clear D. Germline V gene data show CDR1 as MDHEN and CDR2 as SYDVKM. CDR3 length: 11 residues. V was pared by 6 bases and J by 6 bases, with 9 bases between. The CDR3 sequence is CASRTHSEQYF. As DNA, the CDR3 is TGTGCCAGCAGAACCCACAGCGAGCAGTACTTC.